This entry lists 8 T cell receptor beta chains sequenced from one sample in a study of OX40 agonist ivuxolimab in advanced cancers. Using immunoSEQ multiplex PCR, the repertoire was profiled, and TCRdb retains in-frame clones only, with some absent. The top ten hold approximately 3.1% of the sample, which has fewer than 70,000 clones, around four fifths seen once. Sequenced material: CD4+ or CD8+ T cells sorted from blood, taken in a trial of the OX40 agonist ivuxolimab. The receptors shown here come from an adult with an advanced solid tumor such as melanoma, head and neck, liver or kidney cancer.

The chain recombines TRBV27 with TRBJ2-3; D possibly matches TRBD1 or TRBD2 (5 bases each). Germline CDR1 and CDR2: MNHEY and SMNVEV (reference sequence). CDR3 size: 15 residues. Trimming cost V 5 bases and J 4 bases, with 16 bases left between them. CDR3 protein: CASSRDGNAADTQYF. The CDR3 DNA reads TGTGCCAGCAGTCGGGACGGAAATGCGGCAGATACGCAGTATTTT.

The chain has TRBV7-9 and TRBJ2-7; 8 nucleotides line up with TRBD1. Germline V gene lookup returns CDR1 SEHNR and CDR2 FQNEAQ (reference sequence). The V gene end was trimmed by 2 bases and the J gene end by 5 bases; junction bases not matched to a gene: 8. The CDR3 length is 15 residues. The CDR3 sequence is CASSLTGQGFDEQYF. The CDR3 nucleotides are TGTGCCAGCAGCTTAACCGGACAGGGATTTGACGAGCAGTACTTC. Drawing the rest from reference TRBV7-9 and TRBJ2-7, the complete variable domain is DTGVSQNPRHKITKRGQNVTFRCDPISEHNRLYWYRQTLGQGPEFLTYFQNEAQLEKSRLLSDRFSAERPKGSFSTLEIQRTEQGDSAMYLCASSLTGQGFDEQYFGPGTRLTVT.

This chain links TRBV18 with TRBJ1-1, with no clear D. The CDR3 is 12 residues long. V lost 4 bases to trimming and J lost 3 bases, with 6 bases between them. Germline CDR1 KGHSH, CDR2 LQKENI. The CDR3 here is CASSRADTEAFF. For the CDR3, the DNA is TGTGCCAGCTCACGAGCGGACACTGAAGCTTTCTTT.

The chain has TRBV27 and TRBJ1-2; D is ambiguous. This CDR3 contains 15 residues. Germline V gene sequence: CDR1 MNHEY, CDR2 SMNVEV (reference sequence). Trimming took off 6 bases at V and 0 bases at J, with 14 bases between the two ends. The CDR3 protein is CASSLEGLANYGYTF. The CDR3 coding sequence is TGTGCCAGCAGCTTAGAGGGCTTAGCTAACTATGGCTACACCTTC.

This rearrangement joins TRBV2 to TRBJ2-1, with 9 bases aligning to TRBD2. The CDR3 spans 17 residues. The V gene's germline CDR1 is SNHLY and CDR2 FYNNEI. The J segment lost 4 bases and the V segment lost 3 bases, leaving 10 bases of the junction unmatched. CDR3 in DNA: TGTGCCAGCAGTGAGGTCGTTAGCGGGGGTCGGTACAATGAGCAGTTCTTC. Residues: CASSEVVSGGRYNEQFF.

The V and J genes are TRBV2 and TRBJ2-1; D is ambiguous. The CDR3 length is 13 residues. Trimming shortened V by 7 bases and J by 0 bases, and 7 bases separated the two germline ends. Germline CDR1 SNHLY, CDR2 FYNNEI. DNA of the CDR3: TGTGCCAGCAAGGGCTACTCCTACAATGAGCAGTTCTTC. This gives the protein CASKGYSYNEQFF.

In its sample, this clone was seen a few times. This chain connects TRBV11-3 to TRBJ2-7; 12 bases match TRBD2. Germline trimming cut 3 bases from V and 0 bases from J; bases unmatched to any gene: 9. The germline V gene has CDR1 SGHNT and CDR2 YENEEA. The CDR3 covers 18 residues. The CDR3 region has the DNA TGTGCCAGCAGCTTCCGATCCGGACTAGCGGGGACCTCCTACGAGCAGTACTTC. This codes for CASSFRSGLAGTSYEQYF.

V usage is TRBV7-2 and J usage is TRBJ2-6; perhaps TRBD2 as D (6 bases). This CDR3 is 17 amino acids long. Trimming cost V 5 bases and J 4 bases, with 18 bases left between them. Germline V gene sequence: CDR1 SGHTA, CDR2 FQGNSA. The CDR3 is CASSGSPGVPGANVLTF. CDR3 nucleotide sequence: TGTGCCAGCAGCGGCAGCCCGGGGGTTCCCGGGGCCAACGTCCTGACTTTC.